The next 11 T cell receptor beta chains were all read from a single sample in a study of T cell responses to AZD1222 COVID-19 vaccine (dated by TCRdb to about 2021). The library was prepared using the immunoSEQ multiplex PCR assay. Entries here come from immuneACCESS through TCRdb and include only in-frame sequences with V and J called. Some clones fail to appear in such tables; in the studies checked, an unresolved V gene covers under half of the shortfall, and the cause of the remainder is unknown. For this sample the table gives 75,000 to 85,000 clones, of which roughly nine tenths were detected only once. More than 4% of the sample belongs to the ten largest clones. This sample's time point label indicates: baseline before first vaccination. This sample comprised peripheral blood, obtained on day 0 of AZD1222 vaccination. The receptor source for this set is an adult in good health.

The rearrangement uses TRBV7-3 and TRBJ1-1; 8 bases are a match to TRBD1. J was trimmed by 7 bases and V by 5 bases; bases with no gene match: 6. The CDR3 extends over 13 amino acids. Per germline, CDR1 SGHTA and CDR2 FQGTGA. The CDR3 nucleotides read TGTGCCAGCAGCCTCGGACAGGGTGATGAAGCTTTCTTT. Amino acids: CASSLGQGDEAFF.

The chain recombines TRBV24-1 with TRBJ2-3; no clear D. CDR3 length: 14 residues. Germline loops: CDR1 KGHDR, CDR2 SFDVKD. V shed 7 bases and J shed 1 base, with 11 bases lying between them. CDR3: CATRGRKRTDTQYF. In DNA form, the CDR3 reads TGTGCCACCAGAGGACGGAAACGCACAGATACGCAGTATTTT.

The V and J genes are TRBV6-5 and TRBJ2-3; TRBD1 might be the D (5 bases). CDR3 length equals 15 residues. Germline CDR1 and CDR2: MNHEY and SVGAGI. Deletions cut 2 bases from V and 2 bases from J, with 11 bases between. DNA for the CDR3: TGTGCCAGCAGTTACCGTCCGACAGTCACAGATACGCAGTATTTT. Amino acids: CASSYRPTVTDTQYF.

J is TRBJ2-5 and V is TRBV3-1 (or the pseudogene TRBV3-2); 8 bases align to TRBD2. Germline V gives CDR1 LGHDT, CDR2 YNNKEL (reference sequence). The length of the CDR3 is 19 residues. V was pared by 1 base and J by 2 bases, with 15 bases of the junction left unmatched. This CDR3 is CASSQALKALAGVQETQYF. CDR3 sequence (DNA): TGTGCCAGCAGCCAAGCCTTAAAGGCGCTAGCGGGTGTACAAGAGACCCAGTACTTC.

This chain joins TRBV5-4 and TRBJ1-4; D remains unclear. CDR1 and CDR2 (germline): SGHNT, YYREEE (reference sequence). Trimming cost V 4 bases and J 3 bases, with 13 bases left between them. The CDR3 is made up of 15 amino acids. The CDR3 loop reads CASSPRVGANEKLFF. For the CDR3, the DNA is TGTGCCAGCAGCCCCCGGGTCGGGGCTAATGAAAAACTGTTTTTT.

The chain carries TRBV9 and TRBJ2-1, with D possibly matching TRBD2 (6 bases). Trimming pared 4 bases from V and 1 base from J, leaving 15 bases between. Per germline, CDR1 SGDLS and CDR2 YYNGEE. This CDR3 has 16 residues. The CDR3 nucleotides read TGTGCCAGCAGCCCCCGTCGGGGGAGGTCCTACAATGAGCAGTTCTTC. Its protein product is CASSPRRGRSYNEQFF. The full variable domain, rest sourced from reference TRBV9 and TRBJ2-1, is DSGVTQTPKHLITATGQRVTLRCSPRSGDLSVYWYQQSLDQGLQFLIQYYNGEERAKGNILERFSAQQFPDLHSELNLSSLELGDSALYFCASSPRRGRSYNEQFFGPGTRLTVL.

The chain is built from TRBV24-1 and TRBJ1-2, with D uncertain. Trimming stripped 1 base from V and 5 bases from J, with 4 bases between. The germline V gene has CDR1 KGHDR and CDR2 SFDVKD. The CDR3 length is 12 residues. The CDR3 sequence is CATSDLVYGYTF. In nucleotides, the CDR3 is TGTGCCACCAGTGATTTAGTGTATGGCTACACCTTC.

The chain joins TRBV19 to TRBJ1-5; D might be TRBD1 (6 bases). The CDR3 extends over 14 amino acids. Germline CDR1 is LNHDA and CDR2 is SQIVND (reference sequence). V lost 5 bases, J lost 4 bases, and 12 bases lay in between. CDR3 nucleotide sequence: TGTGCCAGTAGTCCCCAACAGGGAAATCAGCCCCAGCATTTT. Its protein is CASSPQQGNQPQHF.

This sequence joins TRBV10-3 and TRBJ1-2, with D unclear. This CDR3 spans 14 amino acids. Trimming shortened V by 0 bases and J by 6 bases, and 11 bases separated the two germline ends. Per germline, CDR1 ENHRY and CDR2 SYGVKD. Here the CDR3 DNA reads TGTGCCATCAGTGAGTCAGCCGGGTTTGATGGCTACACCTTC. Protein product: CAISESAGFDGYTF.

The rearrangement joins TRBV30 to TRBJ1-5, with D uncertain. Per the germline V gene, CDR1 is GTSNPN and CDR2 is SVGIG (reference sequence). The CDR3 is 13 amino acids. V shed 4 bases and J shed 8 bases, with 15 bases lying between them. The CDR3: CAWTPSGQEPQHF. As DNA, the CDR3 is TGTGCCTGGACCCCCAGTGGCCAGGAGCCCCAGCATTTT.

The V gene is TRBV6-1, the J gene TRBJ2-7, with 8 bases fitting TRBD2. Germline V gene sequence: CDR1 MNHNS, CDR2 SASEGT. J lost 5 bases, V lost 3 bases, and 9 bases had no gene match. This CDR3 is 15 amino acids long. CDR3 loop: CASSDAGLASDEQYF. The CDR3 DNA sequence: TGTGCCAGCAGTGACGCCGGACTAGCCTCGGACGAGCAGTACTTC.